A single sample gave rise to the 9 T cell receptor beta chains below, sequenced in a study of T cells in Graves' hyperthyroidism and ophthalmopathy. RNA transcripts served as the template for amplifying TCR beta CDR3 regions. An initial round of RT-PCR targeting the TCR CDR3 relied on the HTBI primer set. MiXCR was run by TCRdb on the multiplex PCR reads, yielding one entry per CDR3 protein. The sample lists around 520,000 distinct CDR3 sequences; about 24% were seen once. Specimen: blood. These receptors were taken from a woman aged 25 to 39 with Graves' ophthalmopathy.

Worth noting for this clonotype: This may stem from a read error, because a much larger clone lies one nucleotide away. This chain joins TRBV19 and TRBJ1-5; maybe TRBD1 (6 bases). Germline V lookup: CDR1 LNHDA, CDR2 SQIVND (reference sequence). The CDR3 totals 15 residues. V gave up 7 bases and J gave up 3 bases, with 16 bases separating them. CDR3 loop: CASTQVAGVNQPQHF. For the CDR3, the DNA is TGTGCCAGTACTCAGGTGGCAGGGGTCAATCAGCCCCAGCATTTT. Filled out from reference TRBV19 and TRBJ1-5, the complete variable domain reads DGGITQSPKYLFRKEGQNVTLSCEQNLNHDAMYWYRQDPGQGLRLIYYSQIVNDFQKGDIAEGYSVSREKKESFPLTVTSAQKNPTAFYLCASTQVAGVNQPQHFGDGTRLSIL.

This clonotype was counted ten times or more. The CDR3 region has the DNA TGTGCCAGCAGTTTTCCCCCCGGACCTGAAGCTTTCTTT. Translating gives CASSFPPGPEAFF. The chain joins TRBV28 to TRBJ1-1; D not resolved. Trimming took off 3 bases at V and 6 bases at J, with 11 bases between the two ends. Per germline, CDR1 MDHEN and CDR2 SYDVKM. The CDR3 extends over 13 amino acids.

In its sample, this clonotype was seen many times. The chain has TRBV28 and TRBJ1-5; D is unclear. V was clipped by 3 bases and J by 5 bases, with 8 bases between them. The CDR3 loop spans 13 amino acids. Per the germline V gene, CDR1 is MDHEN and CDR2 is SYDVKM. CDR3 bases: TGTGCCAGCAGTTTTGGCTCGCATCAGCCCCAGCATTTT. Translation gives CASSFGSHQPQHF. Supplemented by reference TRBV28 and TRBJ1-5, the full variable domain reads DVKVTQSSRYLVKRTGEKVFLECVQDMDHENMFWYRQDPGLGLRLIYFSYDVKMKEKGDIPEGYSVSREKKERFSLILESASTNQTSMYLCASSFGSHQPQHFGDGTRLSIL.

The chain carries TRBV28 and TRBJ1-5; possible D gene TRBD1, 6 bases. The CDR3 length is 13 residues. Looked up from germline, CDR1 is MDHEN and CDR2 is SYDVKM. The germline V and J ends were trimmed by 3 bases and 9 bases, with 12 bases remaining between them. CDR3: CASSFPGVRPQHF. The CDR3 coding sequence is TGTGCCAGCAGTTTTCCAGGGGTTCGGCCCCAGCATTTT.

This clonotype showed up just once. The chain employs TRBV10-2 and TRBJ1-1; D uncertain. The ends were cut back, 6 bases at V and 5 bases at J, with 13 bases in the middle. The CDR3 spans 13 residues. Germline loops: CDR1 WSHSY, CDR2 SAAADI. As DNA, the CDR3 is TGCGCCAGCAGGCTAGCCTCGGGAACTGAAGCTTTCTTT. Translation gives CASRLASGTEAFF.

This clonotype was counted ten times or more. The V gene is TRBV13, the J gene TRBJ2-7, with D possibly called TRBD1 or TRBD2 (5 bases each). Germline V gives CDR1 PRHDT, CDR2 FYEKMQ (reference sequence). This CDR3 has 14 amino acids. V was pared by 3 bases and J by 6 bases, with 15 bases between. CDR3 region: CASSFRDRPLEQYF. CDR3 sequence (DNA): TGTGCCAGCAGCTTCCGGGACCGGCCTCTCGAGCAGTACTTC.

This clonotype was detected only a few times. Possible read error: a much larger clone is one base away. V usage is TRBV2 and J usage is TRBJ2-7; D not resolved. Germline values: CDR1 SNHLY, CDR2 FYNNEI. This CDR3 contains 15 residues. CDR3 in amino acids: CAISEAPGYSYEQYF. CDR3 bases: TGTGCCATCAGTGAAGCCCCGGGCTACTCCTACGAGCAGTACTTC.

Ten or more counts support this clonotype. The chain couples TRBV11-2 to TRBJ1-2; TRBD1 aligns across 7 bases. CDR3 length equals 15 residues. V shed 0 bases, J shed 8 bases, and the junction held 9 bases outside the gene matches. Looked up from germline, CDR1 is SGHAT and CDR2 is FQNNGV. The CDR3: CASSLEPKGADGYTF. The CDR3 bases are TGTGCCAGCAGCTTAGAACCGAAGGGGGCGGACGGCTACACCTTC.

This clonotype was detected only a few times. The rearrangement joins TRBV6-1 to TRBJ2-7; D is perhaps TRBD2 (5 bases). Trimming removed 4 bases from V and 3 bases from J, with 10 bases in between. This CDR3 has 13 residues. Germline V gives CDR1 MNHNS, CDR2 SASEGT. CDR3 in amino acids: CASSGAGVYEQYF. Here the CDR3 DNA reads TGTGCCAGCAGTGGAGCCGGGGTCTACGAGCAGTACTTC.